The clone carrying this T cell receptor beta chain showed up many times. Germline V lookup: CDR1 LNHDA, CDR2 SQIVND (reference sequence). With 0 bases removed from V and 4 bases from J, the gap between germline ends came to 10 bases. This CDR3 region has 15 residues. Alpha and beta constant-region primers primed reverse transcription of around 0.5 ug RNA. Separate chain-specific third strand synthesis with multiplexing indices produced the alpha and beta libraries. TCRdb re-analysed the 5' RACE reads in MiXCR, keeping a single row per CDR3 protein. Of several thousand distinct CDR3 sequences listed, over 7.5% were seen once; the top ten hold less than 25%. Roughly three months, about 14 weeks, into antiretroviral therapy, follow-up blood was collected. All unsorted peripheral T cells were captured because whole blood was used without fractionation. The source of the sample is a study of HIV-infected patients and healthy controls.

The rearrangement uses TRBV19 and TRBJ2-1; D is possibly TRBD2 (6 bases). The TCR originated in an adult with HIV infection. Sequences were derived from blood, sampled during antiretroviral therapy. CDR3 amino acids: CASSIELGTYNEQFF. CDR3 coding DNA: TGTGCCAGTAGTATAGAGTTGGGGACTTACAATGAGCAGTTCTTC.